The 20 T cell receptor beta chains listed next were all sequenced from one sample in a study of blood T cell repertoires in COVID-19. Clones were sequenced by immunoSEQ multiplex PCR, and TCRdb holds only the in-frame ones, with some missing. The sample records 310,000 or so clones, approximately 90% being singletons. Sequenced sample: PBMCs or T cells enriched from blood (not recorded which). These receptors were obtained from a woman in her thirties or forties who had recovered from COVID-19.

The V gene is TRBV19, the J gene TRBJ2-1; no reliable D call. CDR3 length: 14 amino acids. V was trimmed by 1 base and J by 3 bases, leaving 7 bases between them. Germline loops: CDR1 LNHDA, CDR2 SQIVND (reference sequence). In DNA form, the CDR3 reads TGTGCCAGTAGTATAGGAGGCGTCTACAATGAGCAGTTCTTC. Its translation is CASSIGGVYNEQFF.

The chain couples TRBV5-1 to TRBJ2-7, with 8 bases aligning to TRBD1. V shed 0 bases, J shed 4 bases, and the junction held 3 bases outside the gene matches. Per the germline V gene, CDR1 is SGHRS and CDR2 is YFSETQ. The CDR3 has 14 residues. CDR3 nucleotides: TGCGCCAGCAGCTTGGGGACAGGGCCATACGAGCAGTACTTC. Amino acids: CASSLGTGPYEQYF.

V is TRBV5-1 and J is TRBJ2-5; TRBD1 matches 7 bases. The CDR3 is made up of 14 amino acids. V shed 4 bases, J shed 5 bases, and the junction held 8 bases outside the gene matches. The germline CDR1 and CDR2 sequences are SGHRS and YFSETQ. CDR3 in amino acids: CASSLGQARETQYF. In DNA form, the CDR3 reads TGCGCCAGCAGCCTCGGACAGGCAAGGGAGACCCAGTACTTC.

This chain connects TRBV7-6 to TRBJ2-2; the match to TRBD1 covers 7 bases. V was pared by 7 bases and J by 2 bases, with 13 bases of the junction left unmatched. This CDR3 has 17 amino acids. Per germline, CDR1 SGHVS and CDR2 FNYEAQ. The CDR3 loop is CASTSGETGRNTGELFF. For the CDR3, the DNA is TGTGCCAGCACTTCCGGTGAGACAGGGAGAAACACCGGGGAGCTGTTTTTT.

The gene calls are TRBV4-3 and TRBJ2-7; the D gene is possibly TRBD1 (5 bases). Trimming left V 0 bases short and J 2 bases short, with 11 bases between. Germline V gene lookup returns CDR1 LGHNA and CDR2 YSLEER. The CDR3 runs 15 residues. CDR3 protein: CASSQDWAGPYEQYF. The DNA for the CDR3 is TGCGCCAGCAGCCAAGATTGGGCAGGGCCCTACGAGCAGTACTTC.

This clone was recorded once. The chain carries TRBV5-1 and TRBJ2-3, with 12 bases fitting TRBD2. Germline assignment: CDR1 SGHRS and CDR2 YFSETQ. The CDR3 loop spans 16 amino acids. Trimming cost V 3 bases and J 0 bases; bases outside gene matches: 2. The CDR3 DNA reads as TGCGCCAGCAGCTGGGGGACTAGCGGGAGCACAGATACGCAGTATTTT. Protein: CASSWGTSGSTDTQYF.

V gene TRBV9 combines with J gene TRBJ2-1; tentative D call: TRBD1 (5 bases). CDR1 is SGDLS, CDR2 YYNGEE, per germline. V gave up 4 bases and J gave up 7 bases, with 18 bases separating them. CDR3 length: 15 amino acids. Here the CDR3 DNA reads TGTGCCAGCAGCCAGGAAGGGGCAGGGCGGAATGAGCAGTTCTTC. Encoded protein: CASSQEGAGRNEQFF.

The rearrangement joins TRBV19 to TRBJ1-5; a weak D match, TRBD1 (5 bases). Trimming pared 0 bases from V and 2 bases from J, leaving 14 bases between. CDR3 size: 17 residues. The germline CDR1 and CDR2 sequences are LNHDA and SQIVND (reference sequence). The CDR3 region is CASSIDRGGVGNQPQHF. The DNA of the CDR3 is TGTGCCAGTAGTATAGATCGGGGAGGGGTTGGCAATCAGCCCCAGCATTTT.

This sequence joins TRBV11-3 and TRBJ2-5; D might be TRBD2 (5 bases). V was shortened by 7 bases and J by 0 bases, with 9 bases between the two germline ends. Germline V lookup: CDR1 SGHNT, CDR2 YENEEA. This CDR3 is 13 amino acids long. CDR3 protein: CASTSSYQETQYF. In DNA, the CDR3 is TGTGCCAGCACTAGCAGCTACCAAGAGACCCAGTACTTC.

The sample holds one count of this clone. The rearrangement joins TRBV29-1 to TRBJ1-1, with 7 bases identical to TRBD1. Unmatched junction bases numbered 8, after V lost 5 bases and J lost 11 bases. Germline V CDR1 and CDR2: SQVTM, ANQGSEA. The CDR3 extends over 11 amino acids. The CDR3 sequence: CSVPRGMRAFF. As DNA, the CDR3 is TGCAGCGTTCCCAGGGGGATGAGGGCTTTCTTT.

J is TRBJ2-3 and V is TRBV14, with D maybe TRBD2 (5 bases). V lost 4 bases to trimming and J lost 1 base, with 12 bases between them. The CDR3 totals 15 residues. The V gene's germline CDR1 is SGHDN and CDR2 FVKESK. The CDR3 sequence is CASSLSGYGTDTQYF. The CDR3 nucleotides read TGTGCCAGCAGCCTCTCGGGGTACGGCACAGATACGCAGTATTTT. Together with reference TRBV14 and TRBJ2-3, the CDR3 gives the full variable domain: EAGVTQFPSHSVIEKGQTVTLRCDPISGHDNLYWYRRVMGKEIKFLLHFVKESKQDESGMPNNRFLAERTGGTYSTLKVQPAELEDSGVYFCASSLSGYGTDTQYFGPGTRLTVL.

J is TRBJ1-6 and V is TRBV7-5; the D call of TRBD1 is as the table states it, not checked on the DNA. TRBV7-5 is a pseudogene locus. The CDR3 consists of 14 residues. The CDR3, as DNA: TGTGCCAGAAGCTTAGCTCAGGGGAATTCACCCCTCCACTTT. Amino acid sequence: CARSLAQGNSPLHF.

This clone was detected only once. The genes are TRBV2 and TRBJ2-7; D is uncertain. Looked up from germline, CDR1 is SNHLY and CDR2 is FYNNEI. The CDR3 sequence is 11 residues long. V lost 5 bases to trimming and J lost 5 bases, with 7 bases between them. The CDR3 protein is CASSPLHEQYF. DNA of the CDR3: TGTGCCAGCAGTCCCCTCCACGAGCAGTACTTC. The full variable domain, in which reference TRBV2 and TRBJ2-7 provide the parts outside the CDR3, is EPEVTQTPSHQVTQMGQEVILRCVPISNHLYFYWYRQILGQKVEFLVSFYNNEISEKSEIFDDQFSVERPDGSNFTLKIRSTKLEDSAMYFCASSPLHEQYFGPGTRLTVT.

This chain joins TRBV7-2 and TRBJ1-2, with 7 bases identical to TRBD1. Germline CDR1 is SGHTA and CDR2 is FQGNSA. The CDR3 spans 15 residues. V shed 2 bases and J 3 bases; nucleotides not matched to a gene: 6. The chain's CDR3 is CASSLNRGVDYGYTF. The CDR3 DNA reads as TGTGCCAGCAGCTTAAACAGGGGCGTGGACTATGGCTACACCTTC.

The table lists this clone with a few counts. V is TRBV7-2 and J is TRBJ2-7, with 11 bases matching TRBD2. The CDR3 length is 16 residues. Germline CDR1 and CDR2: SGHTA and FQGNSA. Unmatched junction bases numbered 7, after V lost 4 bases and J lost 2 bases. The CDR3 coding sequence is TGTGCCAGCAGCTCGGGACTAGCGGCGACTACCTACGAGCAGTACTTC. It codes for CASSSGLAATTYEQYF.

This clone was counted a single time. The gene calls are TRBV21-1 and TRBJ1-2; TRBD1 is the table's D call and was not checked against the DNA. TRBV21-1 is a known pseudogene. There are 11 residues in the CDR3. The CDR3: CASRGQNGYTF. The DNA of the CDR3 is TGTGCCAGCAGGGGACAGAATGGCTACACCTTC.

This chain links TRBV9 with TRBJ2-3; TRBD2 agrees at 7 bases. Germline V gene sequence: CDR1 SGDLS, CDR2 YYNGEE. The CDR3 is 21 amino acids. With V trimmed by 3 bases and J by 0 bases, 22 bases remained unmatched. Written as DNA, the CDR3 is TGTGCCAGCAGCGAGAGCGCCCGAGCGGGACCTAACGTTATAAGCACAGATACGCAGTATTTT. This translates into CASSESARAGPNVISTDTQYF.

The chain's CDR3 is CAWSVSRQGASPLHF. CDR3 coding DNA: TGTGCCTGGAGTGTAAGCCGGCAGGGGGCTTCACCCCTCCACTTT. The chain employs TRBV30 and TRBJ1-6; 8 nucleotides align to TRBD1. With V trimmed by 0 bases and J by 9 bases, 7 bases remained unmatched. This CDR3 is built from 15 residues. CDR1 is GTSNPN, CDR2 SVGIG, per germline (reference sequence).

In its sample, this clone was seen many times. The chain employs TRBV15 and TRBJ2-6; 7 positions agree with TRBD1. The V segment lost 5 bases and the J segment 2 bases; nucleotides outside the gene matches: 6. There are 16 residues in the CDR3. CDR1 is LNHNV and CDR2 is YYDKDF in the germline V gene (reference sequence). CDR3 region: CATSGNRGTGANVLTF. CDR3 coding DNA: TGTGCCACCAGCGGAAACAGGGGTACTGGGGCCAACGTCCTGACTTTC. Full variable domain (outside the CDR3, taken from reference TRBV15 and TRBJ2-6): DAMVIQNPRYQVTQFGKPVTLSCSQTLNHNVMYWYQQKSSQAPKLLFHYYDKDFNNEADTPDNFQSRRPNTSFCFLDIRSPGLGDTAMYLCATSGNRGTGANVLTFGAGSRLTVL.

The gene calls are TRBV7-3 and TRBJ2-5; TRBD2 matches 11 bases. The CDR3 spans 15 residues. The germline V gene encodes CDR1 SGHTA and CDR2 FQGTGA. V lost 5 bases and J lost 2; bases outside the gene matches: 4. CDR3 region: CASSLAGGRQETQYF. In DNA, the CDR3 is TGTGCCAGCAGCCTAGCGGGGGGAAGGCAAGAGACCCAGTACTTC.